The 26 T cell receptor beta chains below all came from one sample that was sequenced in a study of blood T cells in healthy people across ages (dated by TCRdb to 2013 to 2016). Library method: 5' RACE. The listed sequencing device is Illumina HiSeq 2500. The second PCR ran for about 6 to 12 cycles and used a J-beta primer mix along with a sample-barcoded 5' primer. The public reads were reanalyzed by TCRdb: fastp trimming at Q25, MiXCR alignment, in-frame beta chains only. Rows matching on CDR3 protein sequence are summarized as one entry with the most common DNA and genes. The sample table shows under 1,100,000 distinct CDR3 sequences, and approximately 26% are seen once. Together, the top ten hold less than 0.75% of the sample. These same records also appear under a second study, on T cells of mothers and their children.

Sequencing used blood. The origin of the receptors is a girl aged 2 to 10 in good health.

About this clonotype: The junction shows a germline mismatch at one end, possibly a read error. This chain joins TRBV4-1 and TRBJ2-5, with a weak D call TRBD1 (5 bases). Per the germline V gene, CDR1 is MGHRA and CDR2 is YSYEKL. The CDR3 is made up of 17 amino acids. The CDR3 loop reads CAGSSSRQLTLQETQYF. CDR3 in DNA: TGCGCCGGCAGCTCGAGTCGACAGCTCACCCTTCAAGAGACCCAGTACTTC.

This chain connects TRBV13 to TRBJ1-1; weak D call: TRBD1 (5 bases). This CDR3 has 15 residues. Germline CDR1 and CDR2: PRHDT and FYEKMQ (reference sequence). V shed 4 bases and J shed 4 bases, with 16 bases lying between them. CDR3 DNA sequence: TGTGCCAGCAGCTCCCTAAGGGGTGGGGGCACTGAAGCTTTCTTT. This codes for CASSSLRGGGTEAFF.

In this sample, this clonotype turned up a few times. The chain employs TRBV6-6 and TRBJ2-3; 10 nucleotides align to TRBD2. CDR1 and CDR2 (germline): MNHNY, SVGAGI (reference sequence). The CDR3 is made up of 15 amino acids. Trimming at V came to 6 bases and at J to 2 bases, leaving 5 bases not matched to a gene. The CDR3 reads CASRLAGPNTDTQYF. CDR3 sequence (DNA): TGTGCCAGCAGACTAGCGGGACCGAACACAGATACGCAGTATTTT.

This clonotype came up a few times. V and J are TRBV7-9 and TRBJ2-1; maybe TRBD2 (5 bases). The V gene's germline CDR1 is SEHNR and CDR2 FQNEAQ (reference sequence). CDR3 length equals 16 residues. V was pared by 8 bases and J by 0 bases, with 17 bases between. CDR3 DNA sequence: TGTGCCAGCCAAAACTTCACTGGGAGCTCCTACAATGAGCAGTTCTTC. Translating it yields CASQNFTGSSYNEQFF.

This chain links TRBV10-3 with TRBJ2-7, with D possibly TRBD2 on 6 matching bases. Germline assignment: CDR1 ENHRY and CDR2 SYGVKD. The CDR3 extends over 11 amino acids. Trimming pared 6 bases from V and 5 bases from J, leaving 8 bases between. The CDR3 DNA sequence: TGTGCCATCAGAGCGGGTCACGAGCAGTACTTC. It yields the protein CAIRAGHEQYF.

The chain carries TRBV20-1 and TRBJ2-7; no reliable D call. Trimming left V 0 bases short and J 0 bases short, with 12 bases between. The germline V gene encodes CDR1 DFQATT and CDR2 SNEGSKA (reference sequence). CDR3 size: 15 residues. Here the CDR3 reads CSARDRRVSSYEQYF. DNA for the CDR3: TGCAGTGCTAGAGATCGACGGGTAAGCTCCTACGAGCAGTACTTC.

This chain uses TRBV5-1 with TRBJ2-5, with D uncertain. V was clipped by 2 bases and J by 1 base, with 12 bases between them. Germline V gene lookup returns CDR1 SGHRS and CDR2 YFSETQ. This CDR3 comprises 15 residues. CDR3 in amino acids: CASSLEAFSQETQYF. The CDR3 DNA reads TGCGCCAGCAGCTTAGAGGCATTCTCCCAAGAGACCCAGTACTTC.

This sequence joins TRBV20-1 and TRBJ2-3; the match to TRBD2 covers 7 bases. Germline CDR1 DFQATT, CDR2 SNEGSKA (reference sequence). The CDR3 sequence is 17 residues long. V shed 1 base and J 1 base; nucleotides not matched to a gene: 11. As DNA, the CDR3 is TGCAGTGCTAGAGTCCACGGGAGGCCCATTCGCACAGATACGCAGTATTTT. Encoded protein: CSARVHGRPIRTDTQYF.

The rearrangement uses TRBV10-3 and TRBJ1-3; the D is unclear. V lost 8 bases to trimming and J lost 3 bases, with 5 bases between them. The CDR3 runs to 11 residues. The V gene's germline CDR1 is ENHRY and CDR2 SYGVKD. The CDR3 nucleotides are TGTGCCATCTTACTTGGAAACACCATATATTTT. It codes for CAILLGNTIYF.

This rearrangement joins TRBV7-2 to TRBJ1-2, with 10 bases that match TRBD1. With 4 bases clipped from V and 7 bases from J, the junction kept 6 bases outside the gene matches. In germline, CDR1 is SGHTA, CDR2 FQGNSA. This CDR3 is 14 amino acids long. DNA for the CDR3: TGTGCCAGCAGCTACGGACAGGGGGTTGGTGGCTACACCTTC. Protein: CASSYGQGVGGYTF.

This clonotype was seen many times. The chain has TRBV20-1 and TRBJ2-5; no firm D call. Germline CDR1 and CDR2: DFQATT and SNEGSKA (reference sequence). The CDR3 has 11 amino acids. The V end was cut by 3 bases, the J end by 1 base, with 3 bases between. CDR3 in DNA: TGCAGTGCTAGCTCCCAAGAGACCCAGTACTTC. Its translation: CSASSQETQYF.

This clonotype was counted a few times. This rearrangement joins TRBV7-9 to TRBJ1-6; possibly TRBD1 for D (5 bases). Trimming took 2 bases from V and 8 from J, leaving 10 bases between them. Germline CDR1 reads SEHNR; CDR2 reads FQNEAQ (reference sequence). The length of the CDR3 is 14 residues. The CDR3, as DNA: TGTGCCAGCAGCTTAATTACAGGAGATTCACCCCTCCACTTT. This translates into CASSLITGDSPLHF.

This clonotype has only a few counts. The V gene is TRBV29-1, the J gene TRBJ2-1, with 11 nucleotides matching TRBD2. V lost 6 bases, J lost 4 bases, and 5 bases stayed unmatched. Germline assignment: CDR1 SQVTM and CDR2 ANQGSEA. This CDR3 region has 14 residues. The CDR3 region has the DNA TGCAGCGTGCAACTAGCGGGGGATTACAATGAGCAGTTCTTC. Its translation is CSVQLAGDYNEQFF.

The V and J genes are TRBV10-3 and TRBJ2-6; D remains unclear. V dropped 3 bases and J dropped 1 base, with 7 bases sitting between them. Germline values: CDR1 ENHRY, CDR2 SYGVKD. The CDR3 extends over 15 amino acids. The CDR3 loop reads CAISDGQSGANVLTF. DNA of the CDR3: TGTGCCATCAGTGACGGGCAGTCTGGGGCCAACGTCCTGACTTTC.

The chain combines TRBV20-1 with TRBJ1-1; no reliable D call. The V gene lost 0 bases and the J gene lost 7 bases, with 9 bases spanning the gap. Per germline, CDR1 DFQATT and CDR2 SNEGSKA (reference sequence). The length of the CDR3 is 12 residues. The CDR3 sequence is CSARDQDVEAFF. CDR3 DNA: TGCAGTGCTAGAGATCAGGATGTTGAAGCTTTCTTT.

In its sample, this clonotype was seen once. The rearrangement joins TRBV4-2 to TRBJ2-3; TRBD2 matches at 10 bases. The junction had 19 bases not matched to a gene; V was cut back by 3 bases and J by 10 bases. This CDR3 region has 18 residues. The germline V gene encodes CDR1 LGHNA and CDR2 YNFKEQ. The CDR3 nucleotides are TGTGCCAGCAGCCAGGGGGGACAAGGACTAGCGGAGGAGGATGCGCAGTATTTT. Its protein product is CASSQGGQGLAEEDAQYF.

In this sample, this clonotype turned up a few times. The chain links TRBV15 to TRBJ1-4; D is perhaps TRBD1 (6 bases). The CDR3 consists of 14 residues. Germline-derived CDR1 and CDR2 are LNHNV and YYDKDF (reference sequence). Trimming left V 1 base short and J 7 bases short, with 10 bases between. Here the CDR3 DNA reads TGTGCCACCAGCAGAGGGACGGACAGTGAAAAACTGTTTTTT. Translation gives CATSRGTDSEKLFF. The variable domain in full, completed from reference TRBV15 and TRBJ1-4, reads DAMVIQNPRYQVTQFGKPVTLSCSQTLNHNVMYWYQQKSSQAPKLLFHYYDKDFNNEADTPDNFQSRRPNTSFCFLDIRSPGLGDTAMYLCATSRGTDSEKLFFGSGTQLSVL.

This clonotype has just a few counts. CDR3 amino acids: CASSEDRASNQPQHF. DNA for the CDR3: TGTGCCAGCAGTGAGGACAGGGCATCAAATCAGCCCCAGCATTTT. The chain is built from TRBV27 and TRBJ1-5; 8 nucleotides match TRBD1. J was trimmed by 4 bases and V by 5 bases; bases with no gene match: 7. The CDR3 runs to 15 residues. From germline, CDR1 is MNHEY and CDR2 SMNVEV (reference sequence).

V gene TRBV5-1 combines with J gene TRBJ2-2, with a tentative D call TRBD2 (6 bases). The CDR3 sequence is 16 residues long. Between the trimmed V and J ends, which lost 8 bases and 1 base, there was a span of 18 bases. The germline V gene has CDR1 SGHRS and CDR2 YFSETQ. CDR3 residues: CASTAGLQGNTGELFF. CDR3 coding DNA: TGCGCCAGTACGGCGGGACTCCAAGGGAACACCGGGGAGCTGTTTTTT.

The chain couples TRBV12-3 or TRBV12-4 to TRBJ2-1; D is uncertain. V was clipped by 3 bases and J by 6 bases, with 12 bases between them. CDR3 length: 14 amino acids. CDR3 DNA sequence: TGTGCCAGCAGTTTCGAAGGGAAGTTCAATGAGCAGTTCTTC. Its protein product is CASSFEGKFNEQFF.

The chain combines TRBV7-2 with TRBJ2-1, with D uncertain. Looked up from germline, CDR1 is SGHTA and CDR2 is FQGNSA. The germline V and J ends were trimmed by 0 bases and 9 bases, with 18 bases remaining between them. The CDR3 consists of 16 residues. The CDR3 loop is CASSLAASWPDTEQFF. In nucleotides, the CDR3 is TGTGCCAGCAGCTTAGCGGCTAGTTGGCCAGATACTGAGCAGTTCTTC. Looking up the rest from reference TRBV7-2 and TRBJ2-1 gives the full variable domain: GAGVSQSPSNKVTEKGKDVELRCDPISGHTALYWYRQSLGQGLEFLIYFQGNSAPDKSGLPSDRFSAERTGGSVSTLTIQRTQQEDSAVYLCASSLAASWPDTEQFFGPGTRLTVL.

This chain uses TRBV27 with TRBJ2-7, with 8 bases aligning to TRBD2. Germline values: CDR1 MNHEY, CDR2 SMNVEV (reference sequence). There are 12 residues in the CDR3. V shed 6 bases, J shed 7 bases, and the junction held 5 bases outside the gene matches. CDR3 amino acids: CASSSGGGEQYF. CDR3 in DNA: TGTGCCAGCAGCTCGGGAGGGGGGGAGCAGTACTTC.

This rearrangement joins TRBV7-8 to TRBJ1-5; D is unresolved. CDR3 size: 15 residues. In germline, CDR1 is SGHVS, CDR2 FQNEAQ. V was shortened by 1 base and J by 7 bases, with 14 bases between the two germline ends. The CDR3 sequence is CASSLVADGGQPQHF. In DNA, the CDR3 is TGTGCCAGCAGCTTAGTGGCGGACGGTGGACAGCCCCAGCATTTT.

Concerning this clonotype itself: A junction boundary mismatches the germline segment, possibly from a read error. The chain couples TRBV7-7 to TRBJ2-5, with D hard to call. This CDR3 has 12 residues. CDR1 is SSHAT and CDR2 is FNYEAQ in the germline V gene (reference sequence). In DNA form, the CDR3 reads TGTGCTAGCAGCCCAAACGTCGGGACCCAGTACTTC. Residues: CASSPNVGTQYF.

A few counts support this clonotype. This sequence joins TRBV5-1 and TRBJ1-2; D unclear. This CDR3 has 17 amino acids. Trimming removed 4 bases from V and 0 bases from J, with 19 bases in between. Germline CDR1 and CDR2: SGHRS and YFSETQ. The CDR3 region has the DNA TGCGCCAGCAGCACCTACTGGACTATAAGGTCTAACTATGGCTACACCTTC. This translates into CASSTYWTIRSNYGYTF.

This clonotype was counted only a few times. The CDR3 here is CSALYGGETQHF. Written as DNA, the CDR3 is TGCAGTGCCCTGTATGGGGGAGAAACCCAGCATTTT. This rearrangement joins TRBV20-1 to TRBJ1-5; D is possibly TRBD1 (5 bases). The V end lost 6 bases, the J end lost 11 bases, and 17 bases lay between the germline ends. From germline, CDR1 is DFQATT and CDR2 SNEGSKA (reference sequence). The CDR3 has 12 amino acids.